The next 32 T cell receptor beta chains were all read from a single sample in a study of T cell repertoires in cytomegalovirus infection. Their cognate antigens are unknown. One entry per CDR3 protein, called by TCRdb with MiXCR from the reads. The sample holds about 830,000 distinct CDR3 sequences, around a third seen once. Sequencing used cultured CD8+ T cells from PBMCs, obtained from culture after CMV antigen stimulation. These receptors originate from a human donor in good health (CMV status not recorded). Some clones in this sample may be carry-over from other donors' samples.

This clonotype came up a few times. The rearrangement links TRBV3-1 to TRBJ2-5; 9 bases map to TRBD2. J lost 4 bases, V lost 4 bases, and 10 bases had no gene match. The germline V gene encodes CDR1 LGHDT and CDR2 YNNKEL (reference sequence). This CDR3 is built from 16 residues. CDR3 bases: TGTGCCAGCAGCCCCGAGGATAGCGGGGGAGGAGAGACCCAGTACTTC. Protein product: CASSPEDSGGGETQYF.

This clonotype has just a few counts. This sequence joins TRBV6-8 and TRBJ2-7; the D gene is possibly TRBD2 (7 bases). CDR3 size: 13 residues. V lost 8 bases and J 5 bases, leaving 16 bases between the germline ends. Germline V lookup: CDR1 MNHGY, CDR2 SAAAGT. In nucleotides, the CDR3 is TGTGCCAGCGGCTTGGGGGGGGCCCACGAGCAGTACTTC. This encodes CASGLGGAHEQYF.

This clonotype was seen a handful of times. V gene TRBV4-1 combines with J gene TRBJ1-3; D ambiguous. V dropped 1 base and J dropped 0 bases, with 13 bases sitting between them. Germline-derived CDR1 and CDR2 are MGHRA and YSYEKL. CDR3 length equals 17 residues. As DNA, the CDR3 is TGCGCCAGCAGCCAAGGTAGCAGCCTATTCTCTGGAAACACCATATATTTT. As protein: CASSQGSSLFSGNTIYF.

This clonotype was counted between two and nine times. The chain recombines TRBV6-1 with TRBJ2-3; D might be TRBD1 or TRBD2, each matching 5 bases. This CDR3 region has 14 residues. Germline V gives CDR1 MNHNS, CDR2 SASEGT. Trimming stripped 6 bases from V and 1 base from J, with 11 bases between. The CDR3 is CASSVRDGTDTQYF. The CDR3 DNA follows: TGTGCCAGCAGCGTACGGGACGGCACAGATACGCAGTATTTT.

The chain carries TRBV24-1 and TRBJ2-1, with D uncertain. This CDR3 contains 14 residues. Trimming took off 6 bases at V and 5 bases at J, with 13 bases between the two ends. Germline values: CDR1 KGHDR, CDR2 SFDVKD. The CDR3 loop is CATSTPDANNEQFF. The CDR3, as DNA: TGTGCCACCAGTACCCCCGACGCTAACAATGAGCAGTTCTTC.

The CDR3 sequence is CASSPTDIHTGELFF. For the CDR3, the DNA is TGTGCCAGCAGTCCCACGGACATACACACCGGGGAGCTGTTTTTT. V and J are TRBV27 and TRBJ2-2, with D perhaps TRBD1 (5 bases). Trimming took off 5 bases at V and 3 bases at J, with 13 bases between the two ends. The CDR3 is 15 residues long. The germline V gene encodes CDR1 MNHEY and CDR2 SMNVEV (reference sequence).

The chain is built from TRBV10-3 and TRBJ1-2, with 7 bases lining up with TRBD1. Trimming removed 4 bases from V and 4 bases from J; junction bases left unmatched: 9. This CDR3 has 15 residues. Germline V gene sequence: CDR1 ENHRY, CDR2 SYGVKD. The CDR3 region is CAISGGTARSYGYTF. In DNA, the CDR3 is TGTGCCATCAGTGGCGGGACAGCCCGTAGCTATGGCTACACCTTC.

With respect to this clonotype: The junction departs from the called germline gene at one end, perhaps through a read error. The genes are TRBV12-3 or TRBV12-4 and TRBJ2-5; the match to TRBD1 covers 10 bases. CDR3 size: 17 residues. The CDR3: CACSLRDRGFGQETQYF. The CDR3, as DNA: TGTGCCTGCAGTTTAAGGGACAGGGGTTTCGGACAAGAGACCCAGTACTTC.

The chain couples TRBV12-3 or TRBV12-4 to TRBJ1-1, with D possibly TRBD1 on 5 matching bases. Trimming stripped 11 bases from V and 2 bases from J, with 18 bases between. The CDR3 covers 14 residues. CDR3 sequence (DNA): TGTGCCCTGTGCGGGACGTACGGAAACACTGAAGCTTTCTTT. It translates to CALCGTYGNTEAFF.

The chain employs TRBV24-1 and TRBJ1-5; 8 nucleotides match TRBD1. Germline CDR1 KGHDR, CDR2 SFDVKD. Trimming cost V 7 bases and J 7 bases; bases outside gene matches: 5. The CDR3 length is 13 residues. CDR3 DNA: TGTGCCACCAGAAAACGACAGGGGCAGCCCCAGCATTTT. It translates to CATRKRQGQPQHF.

This clonotype was seen more than once but under ten times. The genes are TRBV6-1 and TRBJ2-2; D assignment may be TRBD1 or TRBD2 (6 bases each). The CDR3 spans 14 residues. Germline CDR1 MNHNS, CDR2 SASEGT. The V end was cut by 9 bases, the J end by 5 bases, with 16 bases between. In DNA, the CDR3 is TGTGCCAGTGGAAGAGGGGGGAGAACCGGGGAGCTGTTTTTT. It translates to CASGRGGRTGELFF.

The V and J genes are TRBV10-3 and TRBJ2-5; TRBD2 matches 7 bases. The CDR3 runs 17 residues. J gave up 3 bases and V 3 bases, and 13 bases lay outside the gene matches. Germline V gives CDR1 ENHRY, CDR2 SYGVKD. CDR3: CAISEFLRGGKKETQYF. DNA for the CDR3: TGTGCCATCAGTGAATTCCTCCGGGGAGGGAAAAAAGAGACCCAGTACTTC.

There are many counts of this clonotype. J is TRBJ1-5 and V is TRBV12-3 or TRBV12-4, with D tentatively TRBD1 (6 bases). With 1 base removed from V and 3 bases from J, the gap between germline ends came to 13 bases. The CDR3 totals 16 residues. CDR3 loop: CASSLGPQGSNQPQHF. CDR3 DNA: TGTGCCAGCAGTTTAGGTCCACAGGGTTCCAATCAGCCCCAGCATTTT.

The rearrangement uses TRBV7-2 and TRBJ2-1; TRBD2 aligns across 8 bases. The CDR3 sequence is 12 residues long. Germline V lookup: CDR1 SGHTA, CDR2 FQGNSA. The CDR3 here is CAGGTSYNEQFF. CDR3 nucleotides: TGTGCGGGGGGGACTAGCTACAATGAGCAGTTCTTC. Supplemented by reference TRBV7-2 and TRBJ2-1, the full variable domain reads GAGVSQSPSNKVTEKGKDVELRCDPISGHTALYWYRQSLGQGLEFLIYFQGNSAPDKSGLPSDRFSAERTGGSVSTLTIQRTQQEDSAVYLCAGGTSYNEQFFGPGTRLTVL.

This clonotype has at least ten counts. The chain combines TRBV12-3 or TRBV12-4 with TRBJ2-3, with D hard to call. The CDR3 has 13 residues. Trimming pared 3 bases from V and 1 base from J, leaving 5 bases between. The CDR3 bases are TGTGCCAGCAGTTTTACGGGCACAGATACGCAGTATTTT. Residues: CASSFTGTDTQYF.

This clonotype was recorded many times. The CDR3 reads CAIPGLDPSSYNSPLHF. The CDR3 bases are TGTGCCATCCCAGGGCTGGACCCGAGCTCCTATAATTCACCCCTCCACTTT. The chain links TRBV7-6 to TRBJ1-6; D is perhaps TRBD1 (5 bases). Trimming shortened V by 10 bases and J by 0 bases, and 19 bases separated the two germline ends. The CDR3 contains 17 residues. From germline, CDR1 is SGHVS and CDR2 FNYEAQ.

The genes are TRBV6-1 and TRBJ1-2; D ambiguous. The germline V gene has CDR1 MNHNS and CDR2 SASEGT. The length of the CDR3 is 13 residues. The V end lost 1 base, the J end lost 10 bases, and 13 bases lay between the germline ends. Here the CDR3 reads CASSEDLREHYTF. The DNA of the CDR3 is TGTGCCAGCAGTGAAGATCTTAGGGAGCACTACACCTTC.

This chain uses TRBV7-8 with TRBJ2-3, with a weak D call TRBD2 (6 bases). CDR3 length equals 16 residues. Trimming removed 3 bases at V and 1 base at J, with 14 bases between. CDR1 and CDR2 (germline): SGHVS, FQNEAQ. This chain's CDR3 is CASSFRGVGGTDTQYF. CDR3 in DNA: TGTGCCAGCAGCTTTCGCGGGGTGGGGGGCACAGATACGCAGTATTTT.

V and J are TRBV27 and TRBJ1-1; tentatively, D is TRBD1 (5 bases). The CDR3 is made up of 14 amino acids. With 4 bases removed from V and 0 bases from J, the gap between germline ends came to 9 bases. CDR1 and CDR2 from the germline V gene are MNHEY and SMNVEV (reference sequence). The DNA of the CDR3 is TGTGCCAGCAGTTACCGGGGGGTGAACACTGAAGCTTTCTTT. Encoded protein: CASSYRGVNTEAFF.

CDR3 DNA sequence: TGTGCCAGCAGTTACCAAGGGGCCGGGGAGCTGTTTTTT. Protein: CASSYQGAGELFF. The gene calls are TRBV6-5 and TRBJ2-2; D might be TRBD1 (5 bases). The CDR3 covers 13 residues. Germline-derived CDR1 and CDR2 are MNHEY and SVGAGI. The V gene lost 2 bases and the J gene lost 6 bases, with 7 bases spanning the gap.

V gene TRBV6-2 or TRBV6-3 combines with J gene TRBJ2-5; D might be TRBD2 (6 bases). The last part of the DNA fits TRBJ2-1 better; the J call may be wrong. Germline assignment: CDR1 MNHEY and CDR2 SVGEGT. This CDR3 has 11 residues. CDR3 DNA: TGTGCCAGCACCTTTCGGGAGACCCAGTTCTTC. This gives the protein CASTFRETQFF.

The genes are TRBV10-2 and TRBJ1-6; TRBD1 matches 7 bases. V was pared by 5 bases and J by 0 bases, with 4 bases of the junction left unmatched. Per germline, CDR1 WSHSY and CDR2 SAAADI. CDR3 size: 16 residues. CDR3 residues: CASSQGQSSYNSPLHF. CDR3 DNA: TGCGCCAGCAGTCAGGGACAGAGCTCCTATAATTCACCCCTCCACTTT.

This sequence joins TRBV6-6 and TRBJ2-2, with a weak D call TRBD2 (6 bases). Germline-derived CDR1 and CDR2 are MNHNY and SVGAGI (reference sequence). The CDR3 has 16 amino acids. Trimming cost V 6 bases and J 1 base, with 15 bases left between them. The CDR3 sequence: CASSHGTYKNTGELFF. The CDR3 DNA reads as TGTGCCAGCAGCCACGGGACTTACAAGAACACCGGGGAGCTGTTTTTT.

A single count supports this clonotype. The junction departs from germline at one end; a sequencing error may be responsible. CDR3 in amino acids: CGSSETRQGRGTQYF. The CDR3 DNA reads as TGTGGCAGCAGTGAAACAAGACAGGGTAGGGGTACGCAGTATTTT. The chain employs TRBV6-1 and TRBJ2-3; 7 bases map to TRBD1. Germline loops: CDR1 MNHNS, CDR2 SASEGT. The CDR3 covers 15 residues.

This clonotype has more than one count but fewer than ten. The chain couples TRBV27 to TRBJ2-7; D call uncertain. CDR3 size: 15 residues. CDR1 and CDR2 from the germline V gene are MNHEY and SMNVEV (reference sequence). V lost 2 bases to trimming and J lost 2 bases, with 13 bases between them. The CDR3 region has the DNA TGTGCCAGCAGTTTAGACGCAGTTGATCCCTACGAGCAGTACTTC. Encoded protein: CASSLDAVDPYEQYF.

Only one count was recorded for this clonotype. The chain employs TRBV27 and TRBJ1-3; possibly TRBD1 for D (6 bases). This CDR3 has 11 amino acids. Germline V CDR1 and CDR2: MNHEY, SMNVEV (reference sequence). The germline V and J ends were trimmed by 7 bases and 9 bases, with 10 bases remaining between them. CDR3 coding DNA: TGTGCCAGCAAGGGGGGTGTCACCATATATTTT. Its protein is CASKGGVTIYF.

The chain recombines TRBV27 with TRBJ1-5, with a weak D call TRBD1 (6 bases). Germline CDR1 is MNHEY and CDR2 is SMNVEV (reference sequence). The CDR3 is made up of 15 amino acids. V was shortened by 5 bases and J by 4 bases, with 15 bases between the two germline ends. The CDR3 spells CASSRRGGYNQPQHF. The CDR3 DNA reads TGTGCCAGCAGTCGCAGGGGCGGTTATAATCAGCCCCAGCATTTT.

This clonotype was detected a few times. This chain links TRBV29-1 with TRBJ1-1; TRBD1 agrees at 8 bases. The V gene end was trimmed by 7 bases and the J gene end by 1 base; junction bases not matched to a gene: 8. This CDR3 has 14 residues. Germline CDR1 SQVTM, CDR2 ANQGSEA. Written as DNA, the CDR3 is TGCAGCGCTGGAAGGGGACAGGAGAACACTGAAGCTTTCTTT. It translates to CSAGRGQENTEAFF.

CDR3 loop: CATSGGDGSMNTEAFF. For the CDR3, the DNA is TGTGCCACTTCCGGGGGGGACGGGAGCATGAACACTGAAGCTTTCTTT. The chain couples TRBV4-2 to TRBJ1-1; possible D gene TRBD1, 5 bases. Germline-derived CDR1 and CDR2 are LGHNA and YNFKEQ. This CDR3 is 16 amino acids long. V shed 10 bases and J shed 0 bases, with 21 bases lying between them.

This chain links TRBV7-9 with TRBJ2-3; D perhaps matches TRBD1 (6 bases). CDR3 length equals 16 residues. Trimming cost V 5 bases and J 2 bases, with 17 bases left between them. CDR1 and CDR2 (germline): SEHNR, FQNEAQ (reference sequence). The CDR3: CASSPRGSEITDTQYF. The CDR3 nucleotides read TGTGCCAGCAGCCCCAGGGGTTCTGAGATCACAGATACGCAGTATTTT.

A single count supports this clonotype. The V gene is TRBV27, the J gene TRBJ2-1; the D gene is possibly TRBD2 (5 bases). This CDR3 is built from 12 residues. Germline V gives CDR1 MNHEY, CDR2 SMNVEV (reference sequence). Between the trimmed V and J ends, which lost 5 bases and 7 bases, there was a span of 9 bases. The CDR3 DNA reads as TGTGCCAGCAGTGGCGGGTGGAATGAGCAGTTCTTC. Encoded protein: CASSGGWNEQFF.

The chain uses TRBV7-6 and TRBJ1-1; TRBD1 agrees at 7 bases. CDR3 length equals 14 residues. The V gene's germline CDR1 is SGHVS and CDR2 FNYEAQ. V was pared by 10 bases and J by 3 bases, with 11 bases of the junction left unmatched. CDR3: CATRQGRGYTEAFF. The CDR3 DNA reads TGTGCCACCCGACAGGGAAGAGGGTACACTGAAGCTTTCTTT.